These T cell receptor beta chains were read from a single sample in a study of T cell responses to AZD1222 COVID-19 vaccine. Sequenced by immunoSEQ multiplex PCR; TCRdb stores in-frame clones only, minus some. Here the sample spans about 180,000 clones, 80% to 95% being singletons. The sequenced sample was peripheral blood, obtained 28 days after the second AZD1222 dose. These receptor sequences come from an adult who received the AZD1222 COVID-19 vaccine. CDR3s include the opening cysteine and the closing phenylalanine or tryptophan. Fields, in order: clone size, V gene, J gene, D gene, CDR3 protein, CDR3 DNA. D genes are given only for firm matches. Clone size is shown for a subset of rows, as once, few, many or a class of expanded clone.

NA	TRBV9	TRBJ2-5	TRBD2	CASSGRAGGVQETQYF	TGTGCCAGCAGCGGAAGAGCGGGGGGGGTACAAGAGACCCAGTACTTC
NA	TRBV12-3/TRBV12-4	TRBJ2-1	TRBD2	CASSLAGVNEQFF	TGTGCCAGCAGCCTAGCGGGAGTGAATGAGCAGTTCTTC
NA	TRBV4-1	TRBJ1-1	TRBD1	CASSQERAGGTTEAFF	TGCGCCAGCAGCCAAGAACGGGCAGGGGGCACCACTGAAGCTTTCTTT
few	TRBV19	TRBJ2-2	NA	CASSVRERTGELFF	TGTGCCAGTAGTGTCCGGGAGAGAACCGGGGAGCTGTTTTTT
NA	TRBV27	TRBJ1-2	NA	CASSGGNGYTF	TGTGCCAGCAGTGGAGGGAATGGCTACACCTTC
NA	TRBV9	TRBJ1-1	TRBD1	CASSDRGGKDTEAFF	TGTGCCAGCAGCGACCGAGGGGGCAAGGACACTGAAGCTTTCTTT
NA	TRBV4-1	TRBJ1-2	NA	CASSQDRGDYGYTF	TGCGCCAGCAGCCAAGATCGAGGGGACTATGGCTACACCTTC
NA	TRBV9	TRBJ1-1	NA	CASSVRAQYTEAFF	TGTGCCAGCAGCGTTAGGGCCCAATACACTGAAGCTTTCTTT
NA	TRBV15	TRBJ2-2	NA	CATSRDIPGELFF	TGTGCCACCAGCAGAGATATACCCGGGGAGCTGTTTTTT
NA	TRBV4-1	TRBJ2-6	NA	CASSQFSTRPLSGANVLTF	TGCGCCAGCAGCCAATTCTCAACAAGACCTCTCTCTGGGGCCAACGTCCTGACTTTC
few	TRBV5-1	TRBJ2-2	NA	CASNRNTGELFF	TGCGCCAGCAACAGGAACACCGGGGAGCTGTTTTTT
few	TRBV5-5	TRBJ1-1	TRBD1	CASSLEGGGTEAFF	TGTGCCAGCAGCTTGGAAGGGGGCGGCACTGAAGCTTTCTTT
NA	TRBV9	TRBJ2-3	TRBD1	CASSVQGQGADTQYF	TGTGCCAGCAGCGTACAGGGACAGGGGGCGGATACGCAGTATTTT
NA	TRBV19	TRBJ2-1	NA	CASSIRSPNGGHEQFF	TGTGCCAGTAGTATAAGAAGCCCGAACGGGGGACATGAGCAGTTCTTC
NA	TRBV7-9	TRBJ1-1	NA	CASRDRQGGTEAFF	TGTGCCAGCAGGGACCGCCAGGGTGGGACTGAAGCTTTCTTT
NA	TRBV28	TRBJ1-2	NA	CASRPGAANYGYTF	TGTGCCAGCCGTCCGGGAGCAGCTAACTATGGCTACACCTTC
NA	TRBV10-3	TRBJ2-2	TRBD2	CAISGQAKRGGLTNTGELFF	TGTGCCATCAGTGGGCAGGCAAAGCGGGGGGGCCTAACTAACACCGGGGAGCTGTTTTTT
few	TRBV5-4	TRBJ2-2	NA	CASSPAGGTLPGELFF	TGTGCCAGCAGCCCCGCGGGTGGGACCCTCCCCGGGGAGCTGTTTTTT
NA	TRBV5-6	TRBJ2-2	TRBD2	CASSSGLAGATGELFF	TGTGCCAGCAGCTCCGGACTAGCGGGAGCAACCGGGGAGCTGTTTTTT
NA	TRBV15	TRBJ1-5	NA	CATSRDVMTSVQPQHF	TGTGCCACCAGCAGAGATGTTATGACGTCTGTTCAGCCCCAGCATTTT
NA	TRBV10-1	TRBJ1-2	TRBD1	CASSELRPGQGDIYGYTF	TGCGCCAGCAGTGAGCTTAGACCGGGACAGGGGGATATCTATGGCTACACCTTC
NA	TRBV7-9	TRBJ2-7	TRBD2	CASSPSGKNEQYF	TGTGCCAGCAGCCCTAGCGGGAAGAACGAGCAGTACTTC
NA	TRBV19	TRBJ1-2	NA	CASSIVLETRRGYTF	TGTGCCAGTAGTATAGTATTGGAGACCAGGCGTGGCTACACCTTC
few	TRBV6-4	TRBJ1-5	NA	CASSEVGGEQPQHF	TGTGCCAGCAGTGAAGTAGGGGGTGAGCAGCCCCAGCATTTT